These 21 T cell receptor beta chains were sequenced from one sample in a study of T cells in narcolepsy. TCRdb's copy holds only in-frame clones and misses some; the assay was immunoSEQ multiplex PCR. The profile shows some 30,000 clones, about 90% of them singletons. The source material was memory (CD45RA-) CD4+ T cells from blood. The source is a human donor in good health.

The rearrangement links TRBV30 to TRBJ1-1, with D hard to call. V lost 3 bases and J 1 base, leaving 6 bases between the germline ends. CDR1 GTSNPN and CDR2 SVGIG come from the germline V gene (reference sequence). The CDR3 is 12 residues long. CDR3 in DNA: TGTGCCTGGAGAGACTGGAACACTGAAGCTTTCTTT. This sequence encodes CAWRDWNTEAFF.

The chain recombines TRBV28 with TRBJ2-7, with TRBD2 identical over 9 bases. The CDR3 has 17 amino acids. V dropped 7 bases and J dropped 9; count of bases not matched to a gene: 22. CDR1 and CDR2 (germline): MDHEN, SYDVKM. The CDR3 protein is CASTRTEGREGQGRQYF. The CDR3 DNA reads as TGTGCCAGCACCCGAACCGAGGGGCGGGAGGGCCAAGGTAGGCAGTACTTC.

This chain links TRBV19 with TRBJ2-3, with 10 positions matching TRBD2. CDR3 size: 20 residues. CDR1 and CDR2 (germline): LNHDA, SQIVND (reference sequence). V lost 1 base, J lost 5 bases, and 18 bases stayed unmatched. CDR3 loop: CASSIASSGSVMRRRDTQYF. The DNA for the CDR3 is TGTGCCAGTAGTATAGCTTCTAGCGGGAGCGTCATGCGGAGGAGAGATACGCAGTATTTT.

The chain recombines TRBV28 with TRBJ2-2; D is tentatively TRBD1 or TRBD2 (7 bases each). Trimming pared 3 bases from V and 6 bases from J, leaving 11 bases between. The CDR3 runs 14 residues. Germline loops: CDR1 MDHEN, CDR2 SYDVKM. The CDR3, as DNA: TGTGCCAGCAGTTTTCCAGGGGGGGCCGGGGAGCTGTTTTTT. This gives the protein CASSFPGGAGELFF.

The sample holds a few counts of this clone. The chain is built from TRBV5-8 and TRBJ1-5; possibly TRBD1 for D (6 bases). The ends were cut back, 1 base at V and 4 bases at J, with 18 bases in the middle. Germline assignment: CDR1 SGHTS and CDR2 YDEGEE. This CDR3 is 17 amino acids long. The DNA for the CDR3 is TGTGCCAGCAGCTTGAGTGTAGGGGGGGAGAAGAATCAGCCCCAGCATTTT. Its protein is CASSLSVGGEKNQPQHF.

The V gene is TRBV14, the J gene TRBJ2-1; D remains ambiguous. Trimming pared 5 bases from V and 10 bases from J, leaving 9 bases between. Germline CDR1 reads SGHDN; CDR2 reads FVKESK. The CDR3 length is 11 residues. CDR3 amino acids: CASSGAREQFF. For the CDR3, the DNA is TGTGCCAGCAGCGGAGCGCGCGAGCAGTTCTTC. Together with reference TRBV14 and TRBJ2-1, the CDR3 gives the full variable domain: EAGVTQFPSHSVIEKGQTVTLRCDPISGHDNLYWYRRVMGKEIKFLLHFVKESKQDESGMPNNRFLAERTGGTYSTLKVQPAELEDSGVYFCASSGAREQFFGPGTRLTVL.

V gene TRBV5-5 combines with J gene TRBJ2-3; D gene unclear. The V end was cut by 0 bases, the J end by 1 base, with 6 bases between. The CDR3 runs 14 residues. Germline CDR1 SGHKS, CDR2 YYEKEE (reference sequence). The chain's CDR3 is CASSLGAGTDTQYF. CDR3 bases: TGTGCCAGCAGCTTGGGGGCGGGCACAGATACGCAGTATTTT.

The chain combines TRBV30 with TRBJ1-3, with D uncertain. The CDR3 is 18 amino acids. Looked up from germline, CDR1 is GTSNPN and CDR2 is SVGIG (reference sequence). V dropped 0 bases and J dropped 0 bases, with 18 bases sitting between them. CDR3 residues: CAWSVVRNNLNSGNTIYF. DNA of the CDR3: TGTGCCTGGAGTGTGGTACGGAACAACCTCAACTCTGGAAACACCATATATTTT. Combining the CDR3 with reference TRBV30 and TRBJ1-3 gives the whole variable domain SQTIHQWPATLVQPVGSPLSLECTVEGTSNPNLYWYRQAAGRGLQLLFYSVGIGQISSEVPQNLSASRPQDRQFILSSKKLLLSDSGFYLCAWSVVRNNLNSGNTIYFGEGSWLTVV.

The CDR3 loop reads CASSLYGGSYNEQFF. The DNA for the CDR3 is TGTGCCAGCAGTTTATACGGGGGCTCCTACAATGAGCAGTTCTTC. The V gene is TRBV27, the J gene TRBJ2-1; D is perhaps TRBD2 (6 bases). Trimming stripped 1 base from V and 0 bases from J, with 7 bases between. The V gene's germline CDR1 is MNHEY and CDR2 SMNVEV (reference sequence). The CDR3 is 15 residues long.

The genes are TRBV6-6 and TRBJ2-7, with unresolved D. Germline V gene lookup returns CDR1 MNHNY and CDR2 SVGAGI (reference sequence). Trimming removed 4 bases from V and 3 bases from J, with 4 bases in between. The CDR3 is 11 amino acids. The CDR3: CASSLFYEQYF. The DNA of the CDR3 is TGTGCCAGCAGTTTATTCTACGAGCAGTACTTC.

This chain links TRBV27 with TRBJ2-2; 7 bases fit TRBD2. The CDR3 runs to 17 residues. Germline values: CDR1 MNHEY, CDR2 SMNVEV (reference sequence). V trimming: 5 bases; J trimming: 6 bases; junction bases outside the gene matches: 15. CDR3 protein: CASSTLRGGSKAGELFF. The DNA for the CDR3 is TGTGCCAGCAGTACCCTACGCGGGGGATCTAAGGCCGGGGAGCTGTTTTTT.

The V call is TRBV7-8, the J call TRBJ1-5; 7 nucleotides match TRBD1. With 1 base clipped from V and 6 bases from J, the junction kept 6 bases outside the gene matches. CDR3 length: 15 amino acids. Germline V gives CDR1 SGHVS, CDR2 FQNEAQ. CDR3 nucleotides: TGTGCCAGCAGCTTAGGACGGACAGGTAGTCAGCCCCAGCATTTT. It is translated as CASSLGRTGSQPQHF.

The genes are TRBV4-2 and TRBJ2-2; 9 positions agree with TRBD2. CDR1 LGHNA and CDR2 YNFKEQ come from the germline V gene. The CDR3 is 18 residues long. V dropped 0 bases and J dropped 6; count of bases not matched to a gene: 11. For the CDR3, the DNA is TGTGCCAGCAGCCAAGAGAGCATCCTAGCGGGATCCCCCGGGGAGCTGTTTTTT. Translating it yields CASSQESILAGSPGELFF.

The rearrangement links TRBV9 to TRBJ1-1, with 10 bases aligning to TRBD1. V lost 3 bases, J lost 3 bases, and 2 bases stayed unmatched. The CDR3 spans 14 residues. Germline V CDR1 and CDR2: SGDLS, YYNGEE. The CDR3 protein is CASSETGGHTEAFF. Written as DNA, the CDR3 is TGTGCCAGCAGCGAGACAGGGGGCCACACTGAAGCTTTCTTT.

In DNA form, the CDR3 reads TGTGCCAGCAGCAAAGCTGAACTCAGTCAGTACTCCTACAATGAGCAGTTCTTC. Residues: CASSKAELSQYSYNEQFF. The rearrangement links TRBV21-1 to TRBJ2-1. TRBV21-1 is classified as a pseudogene. The CDR3 length is 18 residues.

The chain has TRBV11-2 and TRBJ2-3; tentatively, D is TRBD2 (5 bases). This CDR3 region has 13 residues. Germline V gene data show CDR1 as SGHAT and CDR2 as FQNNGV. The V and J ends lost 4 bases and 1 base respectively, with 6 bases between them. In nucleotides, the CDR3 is TGTGCCAGCAGCTACGGGGGCACAGATACGCAGTATTTT. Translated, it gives CASSYGGTDTQYF.

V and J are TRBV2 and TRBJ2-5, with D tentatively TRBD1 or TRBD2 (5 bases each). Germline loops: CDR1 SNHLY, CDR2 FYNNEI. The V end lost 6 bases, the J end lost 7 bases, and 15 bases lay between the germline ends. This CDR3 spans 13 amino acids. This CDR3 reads CASSTGRDGTQYF. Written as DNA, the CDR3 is TGTGCCAGCAGCACCGGACGGGACGGGACCCAGTACTTC.

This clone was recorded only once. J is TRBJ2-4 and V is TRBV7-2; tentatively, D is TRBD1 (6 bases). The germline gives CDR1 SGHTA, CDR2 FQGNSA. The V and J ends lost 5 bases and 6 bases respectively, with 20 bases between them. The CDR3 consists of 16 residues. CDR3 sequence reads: CASSKSTGTLRNIQYF. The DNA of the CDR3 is TGTGCCAGCAGCAAGAGCACCGGGACATTGAGAAACATTCAGTACTTC.

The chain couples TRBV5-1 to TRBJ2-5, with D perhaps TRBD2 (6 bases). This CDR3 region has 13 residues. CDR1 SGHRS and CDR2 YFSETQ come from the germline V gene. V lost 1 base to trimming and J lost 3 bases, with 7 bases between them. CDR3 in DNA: TGCGCCAGCAGCTTGTGGGGGGAAGAGACCCAGTACTTC. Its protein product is CASSLWGEETQYF.

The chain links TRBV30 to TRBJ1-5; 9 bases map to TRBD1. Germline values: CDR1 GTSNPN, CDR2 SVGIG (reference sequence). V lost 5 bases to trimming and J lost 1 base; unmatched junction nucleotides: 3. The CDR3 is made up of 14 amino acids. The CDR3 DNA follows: TGTGCCTGGGGGACAGGGTTAAGCAATCAGCCCCAGCATTTT. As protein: CAWGTGLSNQPQHF.

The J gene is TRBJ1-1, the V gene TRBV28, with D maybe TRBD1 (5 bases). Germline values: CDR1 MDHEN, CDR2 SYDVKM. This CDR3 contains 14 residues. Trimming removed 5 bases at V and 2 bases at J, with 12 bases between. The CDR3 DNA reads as TGTGCCAGCAGTCCCCCGGGGGGAAACACTGAAGCTTTCTTT. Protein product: CASSPPGGNTEAFF.